This TCR beta chain derives from a study of blood T cell repertoires in COVID-19 (dated by TCRdb to 2020 to 2022). Study-wide context: Collaborator samples came from the United States, Italy and Spain and covered acute and convalescent phases of COVID-19. The prospective study material was composed of cDNA or gDNA derived from T cells, B-cell-depleted T cells, or PBMCs. Deeply sampled blood TCRbeta repertoires from subjects exposed to, actively infected with, or recovered from COVID-19 were included in the dataset. The repertoires were released in a freely available public database intended as a resource for research on the immune response to SARS-CoV-2. Samples came from the ongoing ImmuneRACE study (first 160 participants) plus 1,254 subjects from 6 global collaborators. Nearly every sample came with metadata listing a de-identified subject ID, COVID-19 status, age in years and sex. Where HLA class I and class II types were available, the types were taken from metadata supplied by the sample provider, not from assay-based typing. Here is what the overall study found, with its caveats: Clinical and demographic metadata were provided uncurated, with the amount varying by source and participant.

TCRbeta CDR3 regions were amplified from genomic DNA by means of the immunoSEQ Assay, a bias-controlled multiplex PCR. Regarding the original processing steps: The number of nucleated cells in each sample was estimated by amplification of reference gene primers within the assay. To quantify the absolute abundance of each unique TCRbeta CDR3 rearrangement, sequence reads were collapsed and filtered. For each sample, productive Simpson clonality was calculated by taking the square root of Simpson's diversity index across productive rearrangements. TCRdb retrieved this table from immuneACCESS and kept in-frame rearrangements only. Not all clones are present; in checked studies, unresolved V genes account for under half, and no reason is known for the remainder. The DNA was the basis for D and trimming; V, J and clone size are from that table. This sample lists more than 300,000 clones; approximately 87% were detected once. 10% of the sample lies in the top ten.

One collaborating source in Seattle enrolled patients during active infection and followed them longitudinally through the course of disease. Each collaborating institution followed its own protocols to collect whole blood in K2EDTA tubes. For TCRbeta analysis, collaborator samples were shipped as frozen whole blood, as isolated PBMCs, or as DNA extracted from either sample type. A note on this clone: Its recognized antigen is unknown. Base qualities are missing; no much larger clone stands one base away.

CDR1 MNHEY and CDR2 SVGAGI were looked up in the germline V gene. V trim: 8 bases; J trim: 7 bases; unmatched bases: 7. The CDR3 spans 13 residues, from the cysteine through the phenylalanine. Just the 39-base CDR3 DNA is kept, in frame starting at base 1. The TCR sequence derives from a woman aged 25-40 years with COVID-19, enrolled during active disease. The sequence links TRBV6-5 to TRBJ2-2; TRBD1 agrees with 7 junctional bases. What was sequenced was peripheral blood. The CDR3 region: CASRLRTGGELFF. The DNA reads as follows: TGTGCCAGCCGTTTGCGGACAGGCGGGGAGCTGTTTTTT.